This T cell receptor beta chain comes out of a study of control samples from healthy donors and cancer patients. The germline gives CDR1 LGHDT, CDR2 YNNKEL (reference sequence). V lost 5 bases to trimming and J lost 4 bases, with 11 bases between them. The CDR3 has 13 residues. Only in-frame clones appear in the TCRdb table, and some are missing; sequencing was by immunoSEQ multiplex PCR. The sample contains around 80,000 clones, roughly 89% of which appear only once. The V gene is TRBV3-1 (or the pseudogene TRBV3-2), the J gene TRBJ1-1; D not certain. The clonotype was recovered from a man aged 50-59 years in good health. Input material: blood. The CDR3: CASSTDASTEAFF. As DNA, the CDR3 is TGTGCCAGCAGCACGGACGCTTCCACTGAAGCTTTCTTT.